The clone carrying this T cell receptor (beta chain) was observed a few times. This record belongs to a study of T cells in Graves' hyperthyroidism and ophthalmopathy. What was amplified from RNA transcripts were TCR beta CDR3 regions. HTBI primers were used for first-round RT-PCR of the TCR CDR3. One entry per CDR3 protein results from TCRdb running MiXCR on the multiplex PCR reads. This sample has 250,000 to 350,000 distinct CDR3 sequences; about 20% occur once, and the top ten carry about 60%. Deletions cut 0 bases from V and 2 bases from J, with 11 bases between. This CDR3 spans 15 amino acids. Germline V gene data show CDR1 as SGHKS and CDR2 as YYEKEE (reference sequence).

The TCR originated in a man aged 25 to 40 with Graves' ophthalmopathy. Sequencing input: blood. The rearrangement joins TRBV5-5 to TRBJ1-2; D possibly corresponds to TRBD1 (5 bases). CDR3 DNA sequence: TGTGCCAGCAGCTTGGTGGGGGGGGTAAACTATGGCTACACCTTC. It is translated as CASSLVGGVNYGYTF.